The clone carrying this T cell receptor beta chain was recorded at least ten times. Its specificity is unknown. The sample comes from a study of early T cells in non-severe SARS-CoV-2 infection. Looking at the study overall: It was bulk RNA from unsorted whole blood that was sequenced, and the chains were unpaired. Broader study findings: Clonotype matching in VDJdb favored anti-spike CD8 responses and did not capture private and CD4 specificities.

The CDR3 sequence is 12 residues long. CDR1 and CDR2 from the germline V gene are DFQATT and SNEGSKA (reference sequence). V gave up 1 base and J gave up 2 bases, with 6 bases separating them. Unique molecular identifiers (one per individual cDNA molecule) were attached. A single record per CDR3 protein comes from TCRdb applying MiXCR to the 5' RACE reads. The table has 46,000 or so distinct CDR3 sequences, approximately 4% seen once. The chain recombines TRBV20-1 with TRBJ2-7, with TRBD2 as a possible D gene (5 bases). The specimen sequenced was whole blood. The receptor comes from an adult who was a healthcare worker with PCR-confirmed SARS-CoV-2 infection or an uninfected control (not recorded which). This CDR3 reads CSARVGAYEQYF. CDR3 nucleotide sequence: TGCAGTGCTAGAGTCGGGGCCTACGAGCAGTACTTC.